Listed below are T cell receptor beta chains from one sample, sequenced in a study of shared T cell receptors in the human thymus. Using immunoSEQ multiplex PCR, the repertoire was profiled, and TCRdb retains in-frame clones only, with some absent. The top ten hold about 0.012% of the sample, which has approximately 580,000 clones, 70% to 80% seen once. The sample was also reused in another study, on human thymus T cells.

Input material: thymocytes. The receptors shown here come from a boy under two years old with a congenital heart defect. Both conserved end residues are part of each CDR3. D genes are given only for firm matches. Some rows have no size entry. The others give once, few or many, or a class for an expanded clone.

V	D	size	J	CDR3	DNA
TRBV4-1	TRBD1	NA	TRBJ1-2	CASSLRSNRGPTNYGYTF	TGCGCCAGCAGCCTAAGATCCAACAGGGGCCCTACTAACTATGGCTACACCTTC
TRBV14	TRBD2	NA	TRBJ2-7	CASSQKTSAYEQYF	TGTGCCAGCAGCCAAAAGACTAGCGCCTACGAGCAGTACTTC
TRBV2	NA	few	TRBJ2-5	CASRGRPTETQYF	TGTGCCAGCAGGGGGCGGCCCACAGAGACCCAGTACTTC
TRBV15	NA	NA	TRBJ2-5	CATSSPSRGQETQYF	TGTGCCACCAGCAGTCCTAGCAGGGGTCAAGAGACCCAGTACTTC
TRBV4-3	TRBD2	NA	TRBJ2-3	CASSQGPGLAGGTQYF	TGCGCCAGCAGCCAAGGCCCGGGACTAGCTGGAGGCACGCAGTATTTT
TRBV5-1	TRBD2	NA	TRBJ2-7	CASSLAQFQREKYEQYF	TGCGCCAGCAGCTTGGCCCAATTCCAGCGGGAGAAGTACGAGCAGTACTTC
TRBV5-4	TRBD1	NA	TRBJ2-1	CASSKGQWVDSYNEQFF	TGTGCCAGCAGCAAGGGACAGTGGGTAGACTCCTACAATGAGCAGTTCTTC
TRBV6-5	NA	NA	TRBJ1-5	CASSLGRGDQPQHF	TGTGCCAGCAGTCTCGGCAGGGGAGATCAGCCCCAGCATTTT
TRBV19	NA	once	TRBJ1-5	CASSKTGHWQPQHF	TGTGCCAGTAGTAAGACAGGTCATTGGCAGCCCCAGCATTTT
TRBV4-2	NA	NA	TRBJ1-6	CASSQRTETSSYNSPLHF	TGTGCCAGCAGCCAACGTACAGAGACGAGCTCCTATAATTCACCCCTCCACTTT
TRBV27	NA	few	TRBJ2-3	CASSFSRLTDTQYF	TGTGCCAGCAGTTTCTCCAGGCTCACAGATACGCAGTATTTT